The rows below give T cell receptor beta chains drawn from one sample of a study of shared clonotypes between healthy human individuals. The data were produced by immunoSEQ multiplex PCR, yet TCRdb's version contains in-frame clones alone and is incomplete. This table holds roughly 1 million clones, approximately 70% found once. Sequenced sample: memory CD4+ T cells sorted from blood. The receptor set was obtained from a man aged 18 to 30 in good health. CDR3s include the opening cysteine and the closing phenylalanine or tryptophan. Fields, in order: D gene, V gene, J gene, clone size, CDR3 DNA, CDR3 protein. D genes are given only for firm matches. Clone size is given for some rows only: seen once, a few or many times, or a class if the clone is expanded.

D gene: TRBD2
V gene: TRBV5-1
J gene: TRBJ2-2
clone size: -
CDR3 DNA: TGCGCCAGCAGCTTGACACTAGCGGGGGGTAACACCGGGGAGCTGTTTTTT
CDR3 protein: CASSLTLAGGNTGELFF

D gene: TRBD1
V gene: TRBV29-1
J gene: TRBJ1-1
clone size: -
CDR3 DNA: TGCAGCGCCGCGGGACAGTCAACCACTGAAGCTTTCTTT
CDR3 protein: CSAAGQSTTEAFF

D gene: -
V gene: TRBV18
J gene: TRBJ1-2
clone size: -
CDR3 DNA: TGTGCCAGCTCACCGTTCGACAGCTCTACTAACTATGGCTACACCTTC
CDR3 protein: CASSPFDSSTNYGYTF

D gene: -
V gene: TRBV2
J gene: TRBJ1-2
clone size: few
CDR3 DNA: TGTGCCAGCTCCTTCTCTGGGGGCAGTGGCTACACCTTC
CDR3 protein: CASSFSGGSGYTF

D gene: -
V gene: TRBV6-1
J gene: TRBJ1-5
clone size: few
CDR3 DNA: TGTGCCAGCAGTGAAGGACAGTGGAAGCCCCAGCATTTT
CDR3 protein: CASSEGQWKPQHF

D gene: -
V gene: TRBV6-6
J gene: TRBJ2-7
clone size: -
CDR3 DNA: TGTGCCAGCAGTTACTCGGCCGGGGTCTACGAGCAGTACTTC
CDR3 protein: CASSYSAGVYEQYF

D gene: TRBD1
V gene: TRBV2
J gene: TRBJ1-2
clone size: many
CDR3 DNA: TGTGCCAGCAGTCAAGGACAGGGTACCTATGGCTACACCTTC
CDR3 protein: CASSQGQGTYGYTF

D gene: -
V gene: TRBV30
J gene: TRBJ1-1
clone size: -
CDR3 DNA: TGTGCCTGGAGTGAACGGATGAACACTGAAGCTTTCTTT
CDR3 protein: CAWSERMNTEAFF

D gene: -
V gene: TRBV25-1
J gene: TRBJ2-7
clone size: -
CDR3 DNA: TGTGCCAGCCGCGGGGTAGGGAGTAAGCAGTACTTC
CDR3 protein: CASRGVGSKQYF

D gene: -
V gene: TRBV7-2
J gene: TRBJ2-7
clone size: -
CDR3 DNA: TGTGCCAGCAGCTCCTTTAGGGAGCAGTACTTC
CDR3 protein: CASSSFREQYF

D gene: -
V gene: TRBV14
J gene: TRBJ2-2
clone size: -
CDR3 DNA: TGTGCCAGCAGCCAAGATTCCAGCGGCCCGAACACCGGGGAGCTGTTTTTT
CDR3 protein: CASSQDSSGPNTGELFF

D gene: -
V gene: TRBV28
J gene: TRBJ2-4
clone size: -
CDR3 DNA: TGTGCCAGCAGGGCTGGGGTGGCCAAAAACATTCAGTACTTC
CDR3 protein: CASRAGVAKNIQYF

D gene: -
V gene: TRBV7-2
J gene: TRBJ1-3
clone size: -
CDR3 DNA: TGTGCCAGCAGCCCCCCGGGCAATTCTGGAAACACCATATATTTT
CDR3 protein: CASSPPGNSGNTIYF

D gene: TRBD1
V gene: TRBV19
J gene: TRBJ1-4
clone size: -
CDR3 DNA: TGTGCCAGTACCGAAGGGACAGGGAATGAAAAACTGTTTTTT
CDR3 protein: CASTEGTGNEKLFF

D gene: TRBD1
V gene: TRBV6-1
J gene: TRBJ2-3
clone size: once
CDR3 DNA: TGTGCCAGCAGTGATTCCGGGACAGGGAGAGATACGCAGTATTTT
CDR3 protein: CASSDSGTGRDTQYF

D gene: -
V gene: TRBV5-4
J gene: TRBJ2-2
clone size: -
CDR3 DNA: TGTGCCAGCAGCCCCCCTCGGAGGCAGCAGAACACCGGGGAGCTGTTTTTT
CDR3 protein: CASSPPRRQQNTGELFF

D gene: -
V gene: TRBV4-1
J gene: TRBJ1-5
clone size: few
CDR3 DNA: TGCGCCAGCAGCCAATACTCGGGACAAATAAATCAGCCCCAGCATTTT
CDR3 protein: CASSQYSGQINQPQHF

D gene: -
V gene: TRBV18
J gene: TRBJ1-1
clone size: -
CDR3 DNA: TGTGCCAGCAGCCTGGGGGGGAACACTGAAGCTTTCTTT
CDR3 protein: CASSLGGNTEAFF

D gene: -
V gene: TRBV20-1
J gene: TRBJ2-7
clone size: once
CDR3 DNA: TGCAGTGCGGTCTACGCTGAGCAGTACTTC
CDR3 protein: CSAVYAEQYF

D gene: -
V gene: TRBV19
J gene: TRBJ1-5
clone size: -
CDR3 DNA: TGTGCCAGTAATTTACGCCCTGGGGAAGCCCAGCATTTT
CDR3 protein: CASNLRPGEAQHF

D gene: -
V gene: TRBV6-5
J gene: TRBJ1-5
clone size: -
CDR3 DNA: TGTGCCAGCAGTGGGGACATAAATCAGCCCCAGCATTTT
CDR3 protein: CASSGDINQPQHF

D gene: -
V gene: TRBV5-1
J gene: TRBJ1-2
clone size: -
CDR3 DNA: TGCGCCAGCAGCTTGTTAGAGGGAAGTGGCTACACCTTC
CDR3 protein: CASSLLEGSGYTF

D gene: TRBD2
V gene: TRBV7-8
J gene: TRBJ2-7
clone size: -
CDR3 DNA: TGTGCCAGCAGCTTCTCCCCGGGAGGGGGAGCGGCCTACGAGCAGTACTTC
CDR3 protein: CASSFSPGGGAAYEQYF

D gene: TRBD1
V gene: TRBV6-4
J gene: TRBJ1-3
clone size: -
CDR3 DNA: TGTGCCAGCAGTTCAACAGGGGTAGGAAACACCATATATTTT
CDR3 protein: CASSSTGVGNTIYF

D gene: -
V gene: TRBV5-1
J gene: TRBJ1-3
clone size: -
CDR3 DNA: TGCGCCAGCGGACCCAATCAGGGCTCTGGAAACACCATATATTTT
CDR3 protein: CASGPNQGSGNTIYF

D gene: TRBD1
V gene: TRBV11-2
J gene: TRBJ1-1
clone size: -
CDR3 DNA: TGTGCCAGCACACAGGGGGCAAACACTGAAGCTTTCTTT
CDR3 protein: CASTQGANTEAFF

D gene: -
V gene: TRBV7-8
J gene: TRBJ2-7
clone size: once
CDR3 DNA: TGTGCCAGCAGCTTAATGGGTACGAGCTCCTACGAGCAGTACTTC
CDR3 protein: CASSLMGTSSYEQYF

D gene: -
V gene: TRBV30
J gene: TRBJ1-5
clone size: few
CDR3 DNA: TGTGCCTGGGGGGGAGGGTATAGCAATCAGCCCCAGCATTTT
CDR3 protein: CAWGGGYSNQPQHF

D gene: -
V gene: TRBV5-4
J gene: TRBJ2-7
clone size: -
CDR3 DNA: TGTGCCAGCAGCGTAACGGGGCCGCGGAACTACGAGCAGTACTTC
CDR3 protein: CASSVTGPRNYEQYF

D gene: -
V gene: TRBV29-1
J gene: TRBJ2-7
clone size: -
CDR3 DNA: TGCAGCGTCGGAGGAGGGGCCAACTACGAGCAGTACTTC
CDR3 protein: CSVGGGANYEQYF

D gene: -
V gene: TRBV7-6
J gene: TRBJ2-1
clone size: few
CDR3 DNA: TGTGCCAGCACTCAGGGGGGCACCTACAATGAGCAGTTCTTC
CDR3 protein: CASTQGGTYNEQFF

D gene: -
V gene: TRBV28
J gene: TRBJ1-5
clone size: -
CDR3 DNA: TGTGCCAGCAGTTCGGACCTTTATAGCAATCAGCCCCAGCATTTT
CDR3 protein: CASSSDLYSNQPQHF

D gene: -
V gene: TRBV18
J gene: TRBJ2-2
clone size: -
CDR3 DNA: TGTGCCAGCTCACGACAGGCCGCCGGGGAGCTGTTTTTT
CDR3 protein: CASSRQAAGELFF

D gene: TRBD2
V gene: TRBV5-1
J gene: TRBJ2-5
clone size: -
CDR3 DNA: TGCGCCAGCAGCTCGGGCCAAGCGGGGGGGACCCCGGAGACCCAGTACTTC
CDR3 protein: CASSSGQAGGTPETQYF

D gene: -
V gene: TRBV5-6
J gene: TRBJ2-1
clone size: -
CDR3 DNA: TGTGCCAGCAGCTTGGGAAGGGTAGCCTACAATGAGCAGTTCTTC
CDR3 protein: CASSLGRVAYNEQFF

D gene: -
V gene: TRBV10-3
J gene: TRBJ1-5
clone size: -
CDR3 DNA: TGTGCCCCCGGGTGGGGCACCTTCAATCAGCCCCAGCATTTT
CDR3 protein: CAPGWGTFNQPQHF

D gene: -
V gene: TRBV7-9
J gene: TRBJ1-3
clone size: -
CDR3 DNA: TGTGCCAGCAGCTTAGTAGGAAACACCATATATTTT
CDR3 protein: CASSLVGNTIYF

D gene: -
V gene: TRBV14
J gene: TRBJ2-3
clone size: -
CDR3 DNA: TGTGCCAGCAGCAGACAGGAAGATACGCAGTATTTT
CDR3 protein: CASSRQEDTQYF

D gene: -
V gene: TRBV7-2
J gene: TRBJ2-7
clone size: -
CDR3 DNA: TGTGCCAGCAGCTTAGTTCCGGGGACGGGGAACGAGCAGTACTTC
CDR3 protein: CASSLVPGTGNEQYF

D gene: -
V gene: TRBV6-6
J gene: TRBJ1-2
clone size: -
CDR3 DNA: TGTGCCAGCAGCCACGGGACAACTAACTATGGCTACACCTTC
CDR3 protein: CASSHGTTNYGYTF

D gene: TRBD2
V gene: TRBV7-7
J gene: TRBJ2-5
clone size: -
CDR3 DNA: TGTGCTAGCAGCTTAGGGGAGGGAAGCGCTGGGACCCAGTACTTC
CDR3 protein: CASSLGEGSAGTQYF

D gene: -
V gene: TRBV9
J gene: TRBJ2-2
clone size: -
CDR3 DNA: TGTGCCAGCAGCGTTTGGGCGGGGATCGGGGAGCTGTTTTTT
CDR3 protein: CASSVWAGIGELFF

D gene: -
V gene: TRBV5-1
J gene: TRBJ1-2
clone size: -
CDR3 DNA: TGCGCCAGCGGGGACACCCCTGGCTACACCTTC
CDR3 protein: CASGDTPGYTF

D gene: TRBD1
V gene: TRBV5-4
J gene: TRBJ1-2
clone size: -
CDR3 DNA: TGTGCCAGCAGCGACAGGGGTTATGGCTACACCTTC
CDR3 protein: CASSDRGYGYTF

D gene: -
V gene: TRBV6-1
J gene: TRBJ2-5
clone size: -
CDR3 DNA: TGTGCCAGCAGGCTACAGGGTATCCAAGAGACCCAGTACTTC
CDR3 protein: CASRLQGIQETQYF

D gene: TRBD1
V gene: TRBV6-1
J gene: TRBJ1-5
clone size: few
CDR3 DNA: TGTGCCAGCAGTCGGGACAGGGGCAATCAGCCCCAGCATTTT
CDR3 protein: CASSRDRGNQPQHF

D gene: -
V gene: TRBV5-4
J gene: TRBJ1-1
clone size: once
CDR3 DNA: TGTGCCAGCAGCTTGGGGGCAGGGGAACTGGTTGAAGCTTTCTTT
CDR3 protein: CASSLGAGELVEAFF

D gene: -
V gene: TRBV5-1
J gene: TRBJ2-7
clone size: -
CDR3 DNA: TGCGCCAGCAGCCCATCCCAGGGATACGAGCAGTACTTC
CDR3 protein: CASSPSQGYEQYF

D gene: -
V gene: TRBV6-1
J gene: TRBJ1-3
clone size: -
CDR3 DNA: TGTGCCAGCAGTGTGGCGGGCGTCCCCTCTGGAAACACCATATATTTT
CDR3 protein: CASSVAGVPSGNTIYF

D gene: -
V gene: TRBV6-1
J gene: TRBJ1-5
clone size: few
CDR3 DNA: TGTGCCAGCGTGGACGGCCCTAGGCCCCAGCATTTT
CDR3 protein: CASVDGPRPQHF

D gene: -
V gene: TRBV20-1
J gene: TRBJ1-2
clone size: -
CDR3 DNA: TGCAGTGCTATGTTCTATGGCTACACCTTC
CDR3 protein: CSAMFYGYTF

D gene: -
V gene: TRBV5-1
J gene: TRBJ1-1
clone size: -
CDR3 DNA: TGCGCCAGCAGCCAAAACGGACGGGGAATGAACACTGAAGCTTTCTTT
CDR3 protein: CASSQNGRGMNTEAFF

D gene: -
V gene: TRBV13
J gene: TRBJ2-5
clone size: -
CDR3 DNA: TGTGCCAGCAGCCCGAGGGGGGCCCAAGAGACCCAGTACTTC
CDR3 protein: CASSPRGAQETQYF